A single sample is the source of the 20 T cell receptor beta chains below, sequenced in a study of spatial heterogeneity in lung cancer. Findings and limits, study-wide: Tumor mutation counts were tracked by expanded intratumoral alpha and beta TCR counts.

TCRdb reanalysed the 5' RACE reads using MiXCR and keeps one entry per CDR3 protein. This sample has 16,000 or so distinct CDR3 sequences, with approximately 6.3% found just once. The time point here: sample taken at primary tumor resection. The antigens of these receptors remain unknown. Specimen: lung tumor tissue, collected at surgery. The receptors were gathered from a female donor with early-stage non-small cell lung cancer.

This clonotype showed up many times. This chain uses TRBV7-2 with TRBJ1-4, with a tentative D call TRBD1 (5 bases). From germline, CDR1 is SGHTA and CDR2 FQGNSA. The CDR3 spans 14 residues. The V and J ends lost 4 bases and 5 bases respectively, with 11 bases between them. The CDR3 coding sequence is TGTGCCAGCAGCTCACGGGGGGTAAATGAAAAACTGTTTTTT. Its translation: CASSSRGVNEKLFF.

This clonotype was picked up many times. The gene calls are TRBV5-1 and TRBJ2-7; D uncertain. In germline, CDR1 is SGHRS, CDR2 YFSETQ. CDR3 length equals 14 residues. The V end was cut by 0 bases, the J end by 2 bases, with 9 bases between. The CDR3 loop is CASSLGGPPYEQYF. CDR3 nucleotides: TGCGCCAGCAGCTTGGGTGGACCCCCCTACGAGCAGTACTTC.

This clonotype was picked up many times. As DNA, the CDR3 is TGTGCCACCAGCAGGGGTTACACAGATACGCAGTATTTT. Its protein is CATSRGYTDTQYF. The chain combines TRBV15 with TRBJ2-3; no clear D. Germline V gives CDR1 LNHNV, CDR2 YYDKDF (reference sequence). This CDR3 contains 13 residues. The V end was cut by 3 bases, the J end by 2 bases, with 6 bases between.

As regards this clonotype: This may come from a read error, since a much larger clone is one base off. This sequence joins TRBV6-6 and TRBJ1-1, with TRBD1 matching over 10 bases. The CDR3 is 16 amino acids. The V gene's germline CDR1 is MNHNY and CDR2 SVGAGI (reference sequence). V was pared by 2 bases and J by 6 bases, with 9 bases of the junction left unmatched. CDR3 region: CASSYGGQGTLAEAFF. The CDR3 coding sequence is TGTGCCAGCAGTTACGGGGGACAGGGGACTCTAGCTGAAGCTTTCTTT.

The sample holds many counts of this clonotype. CDR3 DNA: TGCGCCAGCAGCGGGGGACAGGTAGGCCAGCCCCAGCATTTT. As protein: CASSGGQVGQPQHF. The genes are TRBV5-1 and TRBJ1-5; 8 bases map to TRBD1. The germline V gene has CDR1 SGHRS and CDR2 YFSETQ. This CDR3 has 14 amino acids. V lost 4 bases to trimming and J lost 7 bases; unmatched junction nucleotides: 7.

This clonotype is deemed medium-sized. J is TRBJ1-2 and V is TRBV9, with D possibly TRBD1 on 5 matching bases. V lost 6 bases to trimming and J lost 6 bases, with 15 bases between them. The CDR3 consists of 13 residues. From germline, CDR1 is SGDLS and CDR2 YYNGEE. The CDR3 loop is CASNPQGWHGYTF. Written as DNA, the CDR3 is TGTGCCAGCAACCCTCAGGGTTGGCATGGCTACACCTTC.

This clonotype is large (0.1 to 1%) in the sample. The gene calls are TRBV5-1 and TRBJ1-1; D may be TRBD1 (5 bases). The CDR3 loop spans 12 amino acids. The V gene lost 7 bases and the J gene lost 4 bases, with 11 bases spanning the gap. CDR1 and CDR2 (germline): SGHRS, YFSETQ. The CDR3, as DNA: TGCGCCAGCGGCCAGGGAAGCACTGAAGCTTTCTTT. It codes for CASGQGSTEAFF.

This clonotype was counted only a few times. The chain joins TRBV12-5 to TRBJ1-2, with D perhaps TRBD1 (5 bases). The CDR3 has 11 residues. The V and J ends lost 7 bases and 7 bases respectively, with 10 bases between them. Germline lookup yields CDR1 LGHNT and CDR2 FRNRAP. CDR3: CASEGSGGYTF. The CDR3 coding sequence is TGTGCTAGTGAGGGGTCCGGTGGCTACACCTTC.

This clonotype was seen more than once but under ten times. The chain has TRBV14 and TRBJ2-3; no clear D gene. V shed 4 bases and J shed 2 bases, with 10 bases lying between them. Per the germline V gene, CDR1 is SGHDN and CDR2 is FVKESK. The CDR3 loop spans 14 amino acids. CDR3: CASSPEPHTDTQYF. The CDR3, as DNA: TGTGCCAGCAGCCCCGAGCCCCACACAGATACGCAGTATTTT.

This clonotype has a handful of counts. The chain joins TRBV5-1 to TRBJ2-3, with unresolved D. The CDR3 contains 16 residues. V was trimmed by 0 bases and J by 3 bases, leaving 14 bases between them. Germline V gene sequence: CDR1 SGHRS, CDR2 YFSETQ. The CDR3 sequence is CASSLGVAGTTDTQYF. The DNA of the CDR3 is TGCGCCAGCAGCTTGGGGGTAGCCGGTACTACAGATACGCAGTATTTT.

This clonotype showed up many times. In DNA form, the CDR3 reads TGCAGTGCTAGAGATAGTCGCAGGGGAGAGGCCTATGGCTACACCTTC. It codes for CSARDSRRGEAYGYTF. The chain has TRBV20-1 and TRBJ1-2; TRBD1 is a possible D gene (6 bases). CDR1 is DFQATT and CDR2 is SNEGSKA in the germline V gene (reference sequence). V lost 0 bases, J lost 4 bases, and 18 bases lay in between. The CDR3 has 16 amino acids.

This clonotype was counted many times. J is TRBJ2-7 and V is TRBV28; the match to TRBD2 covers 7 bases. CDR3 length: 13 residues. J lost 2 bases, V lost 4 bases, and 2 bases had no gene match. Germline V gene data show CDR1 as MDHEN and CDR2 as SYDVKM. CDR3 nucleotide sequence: TGTGCCAGCAGTTCGGGGGGAACCTACGAGCAGTACTTC. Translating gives CASSSGGTYEQYF.

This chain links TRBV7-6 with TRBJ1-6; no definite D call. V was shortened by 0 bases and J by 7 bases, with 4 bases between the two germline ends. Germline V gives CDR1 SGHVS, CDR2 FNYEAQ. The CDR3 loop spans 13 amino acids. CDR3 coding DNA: TGTGCCAGCAGCTTAGCGCTGAATTCACCCCTCCACTTT. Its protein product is CASSLALNSPLHF.

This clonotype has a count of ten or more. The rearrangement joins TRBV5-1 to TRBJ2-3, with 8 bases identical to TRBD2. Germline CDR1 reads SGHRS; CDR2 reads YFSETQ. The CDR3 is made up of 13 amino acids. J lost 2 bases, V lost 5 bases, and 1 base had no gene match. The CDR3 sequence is CASRTSATDTQYF. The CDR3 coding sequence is TGCGCCAGCAGGACTAGCGCCACAGATACGCAGTATTTT.

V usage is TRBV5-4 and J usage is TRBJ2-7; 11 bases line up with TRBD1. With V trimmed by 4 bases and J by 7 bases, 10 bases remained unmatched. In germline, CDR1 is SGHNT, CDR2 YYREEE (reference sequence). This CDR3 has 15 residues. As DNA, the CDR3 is TGTGCCAGCAGCCAGCGGACAGGGGGCTTAGGAGAGCAGTACTTC. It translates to CASSQRTGGLGEQYF.

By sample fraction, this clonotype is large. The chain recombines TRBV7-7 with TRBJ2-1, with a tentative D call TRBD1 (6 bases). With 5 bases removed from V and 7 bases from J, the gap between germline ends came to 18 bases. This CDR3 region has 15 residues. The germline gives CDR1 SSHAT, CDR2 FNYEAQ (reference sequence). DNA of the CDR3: TGTGCCAGCAGCCCCGGACAGTATCCAGAGAATGAGCAGTTCTTC. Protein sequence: CASSPGQYPENEQFF.

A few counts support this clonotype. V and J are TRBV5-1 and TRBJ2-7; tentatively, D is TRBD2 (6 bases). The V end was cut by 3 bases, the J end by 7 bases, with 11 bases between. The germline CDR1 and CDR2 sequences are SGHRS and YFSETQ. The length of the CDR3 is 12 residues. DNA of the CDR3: TGCGCCAGCAGCTGGGGGGACGGAGAGCAGTACTTC. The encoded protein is CASSWGDGEQYF.

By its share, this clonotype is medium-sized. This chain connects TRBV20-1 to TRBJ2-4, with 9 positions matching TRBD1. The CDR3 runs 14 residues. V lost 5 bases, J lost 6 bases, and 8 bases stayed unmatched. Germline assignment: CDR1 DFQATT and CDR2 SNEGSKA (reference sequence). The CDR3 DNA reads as TGCAGTGCTCGTTCGGACAGGGGAATAAACATTCAGTACTTC. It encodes CSARSDRGINIQYF.

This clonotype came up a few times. DNA for the CDR3: TGCGCCAGCAGCCCGTGGGGCGGCGGCTACACCTTC. The encoded protein is CASSPWGGGYTF. The chain recombines TRBV4-1 with TRBJ1-2; perhaps TRBD1 as D (5 bases). V was shortened by 4 bases and J by 8 bases, with 11 bases between the two germline ends. CDR1 is MGHRA and CDR2 is YSYEKL in the germline V gene. This CDR3 spans 12 amino acids.

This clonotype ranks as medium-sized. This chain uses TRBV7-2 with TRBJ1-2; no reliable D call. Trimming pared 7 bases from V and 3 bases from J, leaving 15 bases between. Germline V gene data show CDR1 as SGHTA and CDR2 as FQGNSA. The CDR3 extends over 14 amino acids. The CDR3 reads CASILSSGYYGYTF. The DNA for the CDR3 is TGTGCCAGCATCTTGAGCTCCGGGTACTATGGCTACACCTTC.